The 8 T cell receptor beta chains below come from one sample, sequenced in a study of T cell repertoires in cytomegalovirus infection. TCRdb reprocessed the reads via MiXCR and lists one record per CDR3 protein. This table holds almost 300,000 distinct CDR3 sequences, around 10% found once. Input material: PBMCs. Every receptor here comes from a human donor in good health (CMV status not recorded). Some clones in this sample may be carry-over from other donors' samples.

This clonotype was recorded many times. J is TRBJ2-1 and V is TRBV13; tentatively, D is TRBD2 (7 bases). Germline loops: CDR1 PRHDT, CDR2 FYEKMQ (reference sequence). There are 16 residues in the CDR3. Trimming took off 2 bases at V and 7 bases at J, with 18 bases between the two ends. The CDR3 DNA reads as TGTGCCAGCAGCTTATCCGCGGGGGCGTTGAGGAATGAGCAGTTCTTC. Translation gives CASSLSAGALRNEQFF.

The sample holds many counts of this clonotype. The chain couples TRBV4-3 to TRBJ2-6; D unresolved. Germline V gives CDR1 LGHNA, CDR2 YSLEER. The CDR3 has 15 residues. Trimming cost V 3 bases and J 2 bases, with 8 bases left between them. CDR3 sequence (DNA): TGCGCCAGCAGCCAGATGGGAACTGGGGCCAACGTCCTGACTTTC. It yields the protein CASSQMGTGANVLTF.

This clonotype was observed many times. The J gene is TRBJ2-3, the V gene TRBV6-5; D may be TRBD1 or TRBD2 (5 bases each). Trimming removed 2 bases from V and 1 base from J, with 10 bases in between. The length of the CDR3 is 15 residues. Germline CDR1 reads MNHEY; CDR2 reads SVGAGI. The CDR3 protein is CASSYARGRTDTQYF. CDR3 bases: TGTGCCAGCAGTTACGCTCGGGGCCGCACAGATACGCAGTATTTT.

With regard to this clonotype: Because the CDR3's place on the DNA is in doubt, the DNA is left out and the CDR3 is given as listed by TCRdb. The chain carries TRBV3-1 and TRBJ2-1; TRBD2 is the table's D call and was not checked against the DNA. The CDR3 comprises 14 residues, both ends counted. CDR1 and CDR2 (germline): LGHDT, YNNKEL (reference sequence). Here the CDR3 reads CASSQELRAGEQFF.

The chain combines TRBV5-6 with TRBJ1-1; possible D gene TRBD1, 6 bases. V was clipped by 0 bases and J by 1 base, with 13 bases between them. Looked up from germline, CDR1 is SGHDT and CDR2 is YYEEEE. The length of the CDR3 is 16 residues. CDR3 sequence: CASSLVGGQANTEAFF. In DNA form, the CDR3 reads TGTGCCAGCAGCTTGGTAGGGGGACAAGCGAACACTGAAGCTTTCTTT. Variable domain in full (rest from reference TRBV5-6 and TRBJ1-1): DAGVTQSPTHLIKTRGQQVTLRCSPKSGHDTVSWYQQALGQGPQFIFQYYEEEERQRGNFPDRFSGHQFPNYSSELNVNALLLGDSALYLCASSLVGGQANTEAFFGQGTRLTVV.

This clonotype was observed many times. The chain recombines TRBV18 with TRBJ2-3; D is unclear. This CDR3 is built from 13 residues. Trimming stripped 1 base from V and 3 bases from J, with 5 bases between. Germline V gene lookup returns CDR1 KGHSH and CDR2 LQKENI. In DNA, the CDR3 is TGTGCCAGCTCACCACACAGAACAGATACGCAGTATTTT. As protein: CASSPHRTDTQYF.

Ten or more counts support this clonotype. The chain carries TRBV7-2 and TRBJ2-2, with D maybe TRBD2 (5 bases). Trimming removed 5 bases from V and 0 bases from J, with 22 bases in between. CDR1 SGHTA and CDR2 FQGNSA come from the germline V gene. The length of the CDR3 is 19 residues. CDR3 DNA: TGTGCCAGCAGCCTGGAGACTACCACTACGTTCGCGAACACCGGGGAGCTGTTTTTT. Encoded protein: CASSLETTTTFANTGELFF.

The sample holds many counts of this clonotype. The chain carries TRBV7-8 and TRBJ2-5, with 11 bases lining up with TRBD2. Trimming removed 0 bases from V and 1 base from J; junction bases left unmatched: 4. Germline V gene lookup returns CDR1 SGHVS and CDR2 FQNEAQ. CDR3 size: 17 residues. CDR3 nucleotide sequence: TGTGCCAGCAGCTTAGCCTCCGGGACTAGCGGCCAAGAGACCCAGTACTTC. This codes for CASSLASGTSGQETQYF.